What follows are 11 T cell receptor beta chains derived from one specimen sequenced in a study of response to subunit inactivated influenza vaccine (dated by TCRdb to 2016 to 2019). The library came from RT-PCR. This sample was sequenced with an Illumina HiSeq 2500. TCRdb applied fastp at Q25 and MiXCR to the public reads, then kept only in-frame beta chains. Each CDR3 protein gets just one entry, which takes the most common genes and DNA from the rows behind it. Here the sample has hundreds of thousands of distinct CDR3 sequences; about 14% occur a single time. Clones ranked in the top ten supply 6.5% to 8% of the sample. This material consisted of PBMCs from blood, taken around 15 days before vaccination. All receptors derive from a man aged 45-65 years who received an inactivated influenza vaccine. Donor details come from another sample of the same person, matched by shared clones.

This clonotype was detected only a few times. The chain recombines TRBV10-1 with TRBJ1-1, with 8 positions matching TRBD1. Unmatched junction bases numbered 8, after V lost 8 bases and J lost 0 bases. The germline CDR1 and CDR2 sequences are WNHNN and SYGVQD (reference sequence). The CDR3 covers 15 residues. CDR3 loop: CASRGQGGMNTEAFF. Here the CDR3 DNA reads TGCGCCAGCCGAGGACAGGGAGGAATGAACACTGAAGCTTTCTTT.

The chain employs TRBV11-2 and TRBJ2-5, with 9 bases that match TRBD2. V gave up 4 bases and J gave up 5 bases; unmatched junction bases: 5. This CDR3 spans 14 amino acids. In germline, CDR1 is SGHAT, CDR2 FQNNGV. CDR3 sequence (DNA): TGTGCCAGCAGCTGGCGACTAGCGGCGGAGACCCAGTACTTC. It is translated as CASSWRLAAETQYF. The whole variable domain, remainder taken from reference TRBV11-2 and TRBJ2-5, is EAGVAQSPRYKIIEKRQSVAFWCNPISGHATLYWYQQILGQGPKLLIQFQNNGVVDDSQLPKDRFSAERLKGVDSTLKIQPAKLEDSAVYLCASSWRLAAETQYFGPGTRLLVL.

This clonotype was counted between two and nine times. The chain is built from TRBV9 and TRBJ1-5, with 7 bases fitting TRBD1. The germline gives CDR1 SGDLS, CDR2 YYNGEE. The ends lost 4 bases at V and 2 bases at J; junction bases unmatched: 6. This CDR3 contains 15 residues. This chain's CDR3 is CASSITGVRNQPQHF. The DNA for the CDR3 is TGTGCCAGCAGCATAACAGGGGTGCGCAATCAGCCCCAGCATTTT.

This clonotype has ten or more counts. The chain combines TRBV5-1 with TRBJ2-5; no clear D. The CDR3 extends over 14 amino acids. Looked up from germline, CDR1 is SGHRS and CDR2 is YFSETQ. Trimming took 5 bases from V and 5 from J, leaving 16 bases between them. CDR3 in amino acids: CASSTKGSQETQYF. The CDR3 DNA reads as TGCGCCAGCAGTACCAAAGGATCCCAGGAGACCCAGTACTTC.

This clonotype has only a few counts. The V and J genes are TRBV4-2 and TRBJ2-5; D remains ambiguous. Trimming took 0 bases from V and 7 from J, leaving 12 bases between them. This CDR3 has 14 amino acids. The germline CDR1 and CDR2 sequences are LGHNA and YNFKEQ. CDR3 in amino acids: CASSQDRQEGTQYF. CDR3 nucleotide sequence: TGTGCCAGCAGCCAAGATCGCCAAGAAGGGACCCAGTACTTC.

The V gene is TRBV28, the J gene TRBJ2-3; D is unresolved. V lost 3 bases to trimming and J lost 4 bases, with 20 bases between them. Germline V gives CDR1 MDHEN, CDR2 SYDVKM. This CDR3 contains 17 residues. In DNA form, the CDR3 reads TGTGCCAGCAGTTTCATTACGGTCGCAGGACCCGCAGATACGCAGTATTTT. Residues: CASSFITVAGPADTQYF.

V usage is TRBV12-3 or TRBV12-4 and J usage is TRBJ1-2, with D perhaps TRBD1 (5 bases). This CDR3 region has 15 residues. V shed 5 bases and J shed 4 bases, with 17 bases lying between them. The CDR3 DNA is TGTGCCAGCAGTCTAGGGACGTCAACTCGCTATGGCTACACCTTC. Translation: CASSLGTSTRYGYTF.

The sample holds many counts of this clonotype. The V and J genes are TRBV7-9 and TRBJ2-2; no definite D call. The CDR3 has 17 residues. Looked up from germline, CDR1 is SEHNR and CDR2 is FQNEAQ (reference sequence). The V end was cut by 5 bases, the J end by 2 bases, with 18 bases between. The CDR3 coding sequence is TGTGCCAGCAGCCCCACAATCGACAAGCCAAACACCGGGGAGCTGTTTTTT. Residues: CASSPTIDKPNTGELFF.

The chain is built from TRBV12-5 and TRBJ1-1, with D possibly matching TRBD1 (6 bases). Trimming stripped 7 bases from V and 3 bases from J, with 12 bases between. The CDR3 covers 13 residues. From germline, CDR1 is LGHNT and CDR2 FRNRAP. CDR3 bases: TGTGCTAGTGCCGGGGGCACGGACACTGAAGCTTTCTTT. It is translated as CASAGGTDTEAFF.

This chain links TRBV6-2 or TRBV6-3 with TRBJ2-2; no definite D call. From germline, CDR1 is MNHEY and CDR2 SVGEGT. The CDR3 runs 14 residues. V was shortened by 4 bases and J by 2 bases, with 8 bases between the two germline ends. CDR3 amino acids: CASSWRRNTGELFF. In DNA form, the CDR3 reads TGTGCCAGCAGTTGGCGCAGAAACACCGGGGAGCTGTTTTTT.

This chain links TRBV9 with TRBJ2-3; D is perhaps TRBD2 (6 bases). V shed 0 bases and J shed 2 bases, with 13 bases lying between them. CDR1 SGDLS and CDR2 YYNGEE come from the germline V gene. This CDR3 contains 16 residues. DNA for the CDR3: TGTGCCAGCAGCGTAGATTGGCTAGCGCCCACAGATACGCAGTATTTT. As protein: CASSVDWLAPTDTQYF.